Listed below are T cell receptor beta chains from one sample, sequenced in a study of brain T cells in children with intractable seizures. Assay used: immunoSEQ multiplex PCR; TCRdb lists only in-frame clones, some missing. This sample has 300,000 to 400,000 clones; approximately 93% occur once, and the top ten carry around 5%. Sequences were derived from peripheral blood, sampled about 5 months after surgery. These receptors came from a boy in the first two years of life with tuberous sclerosis and intractable seizures. The CDR3 runs from the conserved cysteine through the conserved F or W. A D gene is named only where the DNA matches it firmly. For some rows the clone size is stated as once, few or many, or as a class when expanded; others skip it.

size: -
V: TRBV7-8
J: TRBJ1-2
D: -
DNA: TGTGCCAGCAGCTTGGGGGACTATGGCTACACCTTC
CDR3: CASSLGDYGYTF

size: -
V: TRBV29-1
J: TRBJ1-1
D: -
DNA: TGCAGCGTTGACCCAGGAAGAGTGGCTTTCTTT
CDR3: CSVDPGRVAFF

size: -
V: TRBV28
J: TRBJ1-5
D: -
DNA: TGTGCCAGCAGTTTGTTACAGGGATCTCAGCCCCAGCATTTT
CDR3: CASSLLQGSQPQHF

size: -
V: TRBV5-4
J: TRBJ1-1
D: -
DNA: TGTGCCAGCAGCCCCCCCGCGGGGAACACTGAAGCTTTCTTT
CDR3: CASSPPAGNTEAFF

size: -
V: TRBV5-1
J: TRBJ2-3
D: TRBD2
DNA: TGCGCCAGCAGCCCGGGACTAGCGGGGTGGGCAGATACGCAGTATTTT
CDR3: CASSPGLAGWADTQYF

size: -
V: TRBV5-5
J: TRBJ2-2
D: TRBD1
DNA: TGTGCCAGCAGCTTGGCAGGGGGCCCCGGGGAGCTGTTTTTT
CDR3: CASSLAGGPGELFF

size: -
V: TRBV30
J: TRBJ1-2
D: -
DNA: TGTGCCTGGAGTGTACACACAGGGGGCTACACCTTC
CDR3: CAWSVHTGGYTF

size: -
V: TRBV30
J: TRBJ1-5
D: -
DNA: TGTGCCTGGAGCGTTCCAGGGGACGGCAATCAGCCCCAGCATTTT
CDR3: CAWSVPGDGNQPQHF

size: -
V: TRBV19
J: TRBJ1-4
D: -
DNA: TGTGCCAGTAGTAACCGGGGACGACCCTCGAGGGAAGAAAAACTGTTTTTT
CDR3: CASSNRGRPSREEKLFF

size: once
V: TRBV7-9
J: TRBJ2-7
D: -
DNA: TGTGCCAGCAGCTTAATAGGGGACTACGAGCAGTACTTC
CDR3: CASSLIGDYEQYF

size: -
V: TRBV24-1
J: TRBJ1-4
D: TRBD1
DNA: TGTGCCACCAGTGGTCCCGGGACAGCAAATGAAAAACTGTTTTTT
CDR3: CATSGPGTANEKLFF

size: -
V: TRBV9
J: TRBJ1-5
D: -
DNA: TGTGCCAACTACAGGCAACCCTCAATCAGTTGCCAGCATTTT
CDR3: CANYRQPSISCQHF

size: -
V: TRBV30
J: TRBJ2-3
D: -
DNA: TGTGCCTGGAGTGTGCGTGCAGATACGCAGTATTTT
CDR3: CAWSVRADTQYF

size: -
V: TRBV3-1/TRBV3-2
J: TRBJ2-3
D: -
DNA: TGTGCCAGCAGCCAAGTTAGTGGGGGGGCGGCTACGCAGTATTTT
CDR3: CASSQVSGGAATQYF

size: -
V: TRBV28
J: TRBJ2-3
D: -
DNA: TGTGCCAGCAGCAAAATGCCGGGGGAGCAGTATTTT
CDR3: CASSKMPGEQYF

size: -
V: TRBV20-1
J: TRBJ1-2
D: -
DNA: TGCAGTGCTTCTAGACAGGTGGGCTACACCTTC
CDR3: CSASRQVGYTF

size: -
V: TRBV12-3/TRBV12-4
J: TRBJ1-1
D: -
DNA: TGTGCCAGCAGACAGGGAATGAACACTGAAGCTTTCTTT
CDR3: CASRQGMNTEAFF

size: -
V: TRBV5-1
J: TRBJ2-3
D: -
DNA: TGCGCCAGCAGCTTGGGGGCCAGCACAGATACGCAGTATTTT
CDR3: CASSLGASTDTQYF

size: -
V: TRBV5-1
J: TRBJ2-1
D: TRBD2
DNA: TGCGCCAGCAGCTTGGAAGGGGCGGGAATAGCGGGAGGCAATGAGCAGTTCTTC
CDR3: CASSLEGAGIAGGNEQFF

size: -
V: TRBV5-1
J: TRBJ2-7
D: -
DNA: TGCGCCAGCAGCTTGGGACAGCAAGGCCTCGAGCAGTACTTC
CDR3: CASSLGQQGLEQYF

size: once
V: TRBV4-1
J: TRBJ2-7
D: -
DNA: TGCGCCAGCAGCCAAGAAAGTGGGAAATTATACGAGCAGTACTTC
CDR3: CASSQESGKLYEQYF

size: once
V: TRBV30
J: TRBJ1-4
D: -
DNA: TGTGCCTGGAGTGTACAGGATGAAAAACTGTTTTTT
CDR3: CAWSVQDEKLFF

size: once
V: TRBV4-1
J: TRBJ1-2
D: -
DNA: TGCGCCAGCAGCCCGACAGAGAACTATGGCTACACCTTC
CDR3: CASSPTENYGYTF

size: once
V: TRBV19
J: TRBJ1-1
D: TRBD1
DNA: TGTGCCAGCCTAAACCGGGACAGGGACACTGAAGCTTTCTTT
CDR3: CASLNRDRDTEAFF

size: once
V: TRBV13
J: TRBJ1-4
D: -
DNA: TGTGCCAGCAGCGTCTCCGGGTTTGGTGAAAAACTGTTTTTT
CDR3: CASSVSGFGEKLFF

size: few
V: TRBV3-1/TRBV3-2
J: TRBJ1-6
D: -
DNA: TGTGCCAGCAGCCCGATCGGGGGAGGGAATTCACCCCTCCACTTT
CDR3: CASSPIGGGNSPLHF

size: -
V: TRBV2
J: TRBJ2-3
D: TRBD2
DNA: TGTGCCAGCAGTCGAGCGGGGGGGATCACAGATACGCAGTATTTT
CDR3: CASSRAGGITDTQYF

size: -
V: TRBV11-2
J: TRBJ2-1
D: TRBD2
DNA: TGTGCCAGCAGCTTAGACCCTTGGCTAGCGGGGGGAAATGAGCAGTTCTTC
CDR3: CASSLDPWLAGGNEQFF

size: -
V: TRBV27
J: TRBJ2-7
D: -
DNA: TGTGCCAGCAGTCTCATGCAGGGGACCTCCTACGAGCAGTACTTC
CDR3: CASSLMQGTSYEQYF

size: -
V: TRBV3-1/TRBV3-2
J: TRBJ2-1
D: -
DNA: TGTGCCAGCAGCCAGGTCCCGGGACCACCGGGTCGTGGGCAGTTCTTC
CDR3: CASSQVPGPPGRGQFF

size: -
V: TRBV27
J: TRBJ1-3
D: TRBD1
DNA: TGTGCCAGCAGACAGACAGGGTCAACTGGAAACACCATATATTTT
CDR3: CASRQTGSTGNTIYF

size: -
V: TRBV30
J: TRBJ1-2
D: -
DNA: TGTGCCTGGGTAGGGACGGATACGACCTATGGCTACACCTTC
CDR3: CAWVGTDTTYGYTF

size: -
V: TRBV24-1
J: TRBJ2-6
D: -
DNA: TGTGCCACCAGTGGACAGGAAAGGTCTGGGGCCAACGTCCTGACTTTC
CDR3: CATSGQERSGANVLTF

size: -
V: TRBV6-5
J: TRBJ1-1
D: -
DNA: TGTGCCAGCAGTTACGTTGACGGTGAAGCTTTCTTT
CDR3: CASSYVDGEAFF

size: -
V: TRBV9
J: TRBJ1-1
D: -
DNA: TGTGCCAGCAGCGTAGCATTCGGGGGCCCTACTGAAGCTTTCTTT
CDR3: CASSVAFGGPTEAFF

size: -
V: TRBV9
J: TRBJ2-2
D: -
DNA: TGTGCCAGCACCAACGAAGGGGGGAGGACCGGGGAGCTGTTTTTT
CDR3: CASTNEGGRTGELFF

size: few
V: TRBV27
J: TRBJ1-5
D: -
DNA: TGTGCCAGCAGCAGAGGGTCAATAAGCAATCAGCCCCAGCATTTT
CDR3: CASSRGSISNQPQHF

size: -
V: TRBV11-2
J: TRBJ1-6
D: -
DNA: TGTGCCAGCAGCTTAGATCCCCCGGGGAGCTCCTATAATTCACCCCTCCACTTT
CDR3: CASSLDPPGSSYNSPLHF

size: -
V: TRBV19
J: TRBJ1-1
D: -
DNA: TGTGCCAGCCGCAAACTTCGGGCAGAAAACACTGAAGCTTTCTTT
CDR3: CASRKLRAENTEAFF

size: -
V: TRBV3-1/TRBV3-2
J: TRBJ1-1
D: -
DNA: TGTGCCAGCAGCCAAGCCTTCACAGGGGAAGCTTTCTTT
CDR3: CASSQAFTGEAFF

size: -
V: TRBV20-1
J: TRBJ2-7
D: -
DNA: TGCAGTGCTAGTGCTTGGACGGGCTCCTACGAGCAGTACTTC
CDR3: CSASAWTGSYEQYF

size: -
V: TRBV27
J: TRBJ2-4
D: TRBD2
DNA: TGTGCCAGCAGGGGCGGGACTAGCCGAAACATTCAGTACTTC
CDR3: CASRGGTSRNIQYF

size: -
V: TRBV21-1
J: TRBJ1-2
D: -
DNA: TGTGCCAGCAGGACAGGGGCTAGGTATGGCTACACCTTC
CDR3: CASRTGARYGYTF

size: -
V: TRBV6-5
J: TRBJ2-1
D: -
DNA: TGTGCCAGCAGCCGGGGCTATAACAATGAGCAGTTCTTC
CDR3: CASSRGYNNEQFF

size: -
V: TRBV27
J: TRBJ1-1
D: -
DNA: TGTGCCAGCAGTTTATCTGGTCACAAGGTTCGGACTGAAGCTTTCTTT
CDR3: CASSLSGHKVRTEAFF

size: -
V: TRBV19
J: TRBJ2-3
D: TRBD1
DNA: TGTGCCAGTAGTATCCACAGGGGATATGATACGCAGTATTTT
CDR3: CASSIHRGYDTQYF